This T cell receptor (beta chain) comes out of a study of blood T cell repertoires in COVID-19. Study-wide background: From the United States, Italy and Spain came samples of acute and convalescent COVID-19. Nucleic acid was either cDNA or gDNA, and it came from T cells, B-cell-depleted T cells, or PBMCs.

Recovery meant two consecutive negative NP/OP PCR tests, professional clearance, or resolved symptoms. Original handling: Estimation of nucleated cell counts was performed using reference gene primer amplification. Some clones are missing from TCRdb's copy, which holds only in-frame ones; the method was immunoSEQ multiplex PCR. The DNA gave D and trimming, while V, J and clone size come from that table. This sample has hundreds of thousands of clones, with about 91% found just once. V was pared by 6 bases and J by 7 bases, with 9 bases of the junction left unmatched. Germline loops: CDR1 LNHDA, CDR2 SQIVND (reference sequence). This CDR3 is 14 amino acids long.

The source of this sequence is a woman in her thirties or forties who had recovered from COVID-19. The rearrangement links TRBV19 to TRBJ2-1; TRBD1 matches at 7 bases. The sample consisted of PBMCs or T cells enriched from blood (not recorded which). CDR3 nucleotide sequence: TGTGCCAGTAGCTCAGGACAGGTTCCTAATGAGCAGTTCTTC. Translated: CASSSGQVPNEQFF.